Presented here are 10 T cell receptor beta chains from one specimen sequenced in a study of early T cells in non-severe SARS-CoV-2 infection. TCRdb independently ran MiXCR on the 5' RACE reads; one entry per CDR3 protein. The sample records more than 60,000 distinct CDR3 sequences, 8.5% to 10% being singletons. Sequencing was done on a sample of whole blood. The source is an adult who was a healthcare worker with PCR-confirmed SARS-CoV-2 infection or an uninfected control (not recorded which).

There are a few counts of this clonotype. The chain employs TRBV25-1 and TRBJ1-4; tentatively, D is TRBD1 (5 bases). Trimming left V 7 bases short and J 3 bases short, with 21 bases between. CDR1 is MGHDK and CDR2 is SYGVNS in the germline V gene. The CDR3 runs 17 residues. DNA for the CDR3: TGTGCCAGCACCAGCAATATTGGGCCAGGGTCTAATGAAAAACTGTTTTTT. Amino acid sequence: CASTSNIGPGSNEKLFF.

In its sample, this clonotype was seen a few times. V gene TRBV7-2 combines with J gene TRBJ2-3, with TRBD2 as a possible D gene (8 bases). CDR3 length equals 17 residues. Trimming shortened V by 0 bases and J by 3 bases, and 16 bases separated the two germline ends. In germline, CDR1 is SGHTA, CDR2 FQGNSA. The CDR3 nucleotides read TGTGCCAGCAGCTTAGCCCCGGGAGGGGGCGGTACAGATACGCAGTATTTT. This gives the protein CASSLAPGGGGTDTQYF. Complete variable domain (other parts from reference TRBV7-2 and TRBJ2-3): GAGVSQSPSNKVTEKGKDVELRCDPISGHTALYWYRQSLGQGLEFLIYFQGNSAPDKSGLPSDRFSAERTGGSVSTLTIQRTQQEDSAVYLCASSLAPGGGGTDTQYFGPGTRLTVL.

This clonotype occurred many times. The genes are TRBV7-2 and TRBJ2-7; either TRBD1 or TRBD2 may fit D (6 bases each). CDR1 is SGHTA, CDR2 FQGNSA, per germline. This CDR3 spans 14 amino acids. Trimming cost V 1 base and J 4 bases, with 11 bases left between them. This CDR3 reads CASSLDRGRYEQYF. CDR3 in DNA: TGTGCCAGCAGCTTAGATCGGGGGCGATACGAGCAGTACTTC.

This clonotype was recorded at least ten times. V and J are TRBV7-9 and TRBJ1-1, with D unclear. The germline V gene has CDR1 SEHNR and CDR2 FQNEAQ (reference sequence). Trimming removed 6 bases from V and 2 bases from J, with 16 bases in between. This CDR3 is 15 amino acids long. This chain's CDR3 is CASSPSATGNTEAFF. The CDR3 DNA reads TGTGCCAGCAGTCCATCCGCCACGGGAAACACTGAAGCTTTCTTT.

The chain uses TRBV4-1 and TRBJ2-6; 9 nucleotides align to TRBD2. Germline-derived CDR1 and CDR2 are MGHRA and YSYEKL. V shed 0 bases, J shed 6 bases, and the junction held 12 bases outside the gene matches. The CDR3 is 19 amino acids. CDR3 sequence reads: CASSQEPTSGSAMANVLTF. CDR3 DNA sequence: TGCGCCAGCAGCCAAGAGCCGACTAGCGGCAGTGCGATGGCCAACGTCCTGACTTTC.

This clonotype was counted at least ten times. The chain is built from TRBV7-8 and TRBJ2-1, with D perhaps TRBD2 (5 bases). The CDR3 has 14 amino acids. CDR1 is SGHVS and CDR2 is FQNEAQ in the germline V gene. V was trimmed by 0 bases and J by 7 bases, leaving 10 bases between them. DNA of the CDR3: TGTGCCAGCAGCTTAGCGCGGACTTGGAATGAGCAGTTCTTC. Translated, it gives CASSLARTWNEQFF.

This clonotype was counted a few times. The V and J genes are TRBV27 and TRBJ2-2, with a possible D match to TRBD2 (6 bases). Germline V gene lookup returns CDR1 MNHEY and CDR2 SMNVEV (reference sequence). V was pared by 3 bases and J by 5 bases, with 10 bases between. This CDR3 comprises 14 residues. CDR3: CASSFRGETGELFF. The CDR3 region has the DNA TGTGCCAGCAGTTTCCGCGGGGAAACCGGGGAGCTGTTTTTT.

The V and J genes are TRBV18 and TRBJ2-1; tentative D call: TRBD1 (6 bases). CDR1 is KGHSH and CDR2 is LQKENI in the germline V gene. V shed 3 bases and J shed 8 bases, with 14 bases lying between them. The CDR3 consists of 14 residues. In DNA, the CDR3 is TGTGCCAGCTCACCGCAGGGGTGGAGCGATGAGCAGTTCTTC. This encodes CASSPQGWSDEQFF.

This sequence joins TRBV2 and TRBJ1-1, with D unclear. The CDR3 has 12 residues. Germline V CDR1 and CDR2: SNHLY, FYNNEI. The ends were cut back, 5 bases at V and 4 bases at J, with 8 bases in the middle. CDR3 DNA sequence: TGTGCCAGCAGTAGCTCGGGCACTGAAGCTTTCTTT. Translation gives CASSSSGTEAFF. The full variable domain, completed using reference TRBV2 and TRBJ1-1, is EPEVTQTPSHQVTQMGQEVILRCVPISNHLYFYWYRQILGQKVEFLVSFYNNEISEKSEIFDDQFSVERPDGSNFTLKIRSTKLEDSAMYFCASSSSGTEAFFGQGTRLTVV.

CDR3 loop: CASSPGGGRTEAFF. DNA of the CDR3: TGTGCCAGCAGCCCTGGAGGGGGTCGCACTGAAGCTTTCTTT. V usage is TRBV14 and J usage is TRBJ1-1, with D possibly TRBD1 on 6 matching bases. V was cut by 4 bases and J by 4 bases, with 13 bases left in between. The CDR3 spans 14 residues. In germline, CDR1 is SGHDN, CDR2 FVKESK.